The 23 T cell receptor beta chains below were found in one sample sequenced in a study of T cell changes during pregnancy in multiple sclerosis. Method: immunoSEQ multiplex PCR; TCRdb's copy keeps in-frame clones and lacks some. The sample records 45,000 to 60,000 clones, approximately 92% being singletons. The sample in question was peripheral blood, obtained after pregnancy. These receptors all stem from a female donor in good health, enrolled as a control in a pregnancy study.

This clone was picked up one time. The V call is TRBV19, the J call TRBJ1-1, with TRBD1 as a possible D gene (6 bases). Germline V lookup: CDR1 LNHDA, CDR2 SQIVND (reference sequence). V lost 9 bases and J lost 3, with 20 bases in between. The CDR3 has 15 amino acids. CDR3 sequence reads: CASHGQYLLDTEAFF. CDR3 sequence (DNA): TGTGCCAGCCATGGACAGTACTTGCTGGACACTGAAGCTTTCTTT.

The chain couples TRBV2 to TRBJ1-1; 11 bases align to TRBD1. V gave up 3 bases and J gave up 4 bases; unmatched junction bases: 7. The germline V gene encodes CDR1 SNHLY and CDR2 FYNNEI. The length of the CDR3 is 16 residues. The CDR3 sequence: CASSEDRGRLVTEAFF. CDR3 DNA: TGTGCCAGCAGTGAGGACAGGGGGCGACTTGTCACTGAAGCTTTCTTT.

The gene calls are TRBV28 and TRBJ2-3; D ambiguous. In germline, CDR1 is MDHEN, CDR2 SYDVKM. The CDR3 runs to 15 residues. The ends were cut back, 5 bases at V and 5 bases at J, with 17 bases in the middle. The CDR3 bases are TGTGCCAGCAGTACCCCTCCCGGATCGGGAGATACGCAGTATTTT. Translated: CASSTPPGSGDTQYF. The full variable domain, with the rest looked up from reference TRBV28 and TRBJ2-3, is DVKVTQSSRYLVKRTGEKVFLECVQDMDHENMFWYRQDPGLGLRLIYFSYDVKMKEKGDIPEGYSVSREKKERFSLILESASTNQTSMYLCASSTPPGSGDTQYFGPGTRLTVL.

The chain couples TRBV28 to TRBJ1-2; D is unresolved. Germline CDR1 MDHEN, CDR2 SYDVKM. V was clipped by 3 bases and J by 14 bases, with 22 bases between them. The CDR3 is made up of 14 amino acids. CDR3 protein: CASSFRLLTAPWTF. The CDR3 bases are TGTGCCAGCAGTTTTCGCCTATTAACAGCTCCCTGGACCTTC.

In this sample, this clone turned up a few times. The CDR3 loop is CASSFGAGNSRSYEQYF. The CDR3 nucleotides read TGTGCCAGCAGCTTCGGAGCTGGAAACTCGAGATCCTACGAGCAGTACTTC. The rearrangement uses TRBV11-2 and TRBJ2-7; D is unresolved. Germline values: CDR1 SGHAT, CDR2 FQNNGV. Trimming removed 3 bases from V and 1 base from J, with 19 bases in between. This CDR3 has 17 amino acids.

The genes are TRBV10-2 and TRBJ2-2; D possibly corresponds to TRBD2 (7 bases). Trimming shortened V by 3 bases and J by 3 bases, and 14 bases separated the two germline ends. Germline CDR1 reads WSHSY; CDR2 reads SAAADI. This CDR3 is built from 16 residues. As DNA, the CDR3 is TGCGCCAGCAGTGATGCCGGGGGGCTGGACACCGGGGAGCTGTTTTTT. Its protein is CASSDAGGLDTGELFF.

The chain has TRBV5-6 and TRBJ1-1; maybe TRBD1 (5 bases). Trimming cost V 0 bases and J 0 bases, with 9 bases left between them. This CDR3 is 15 amino acids long. Germline CDR1 reads SGHDT; CDR2 reads YYEEEE. CDR3 protein: CASSLGGRVNTEAFF. The CDR3, as DNA: TGTGCCAGCAGCTTGGGGGGCAGGGTGAACACTGAAGCTTTCTTT.

The rearrangement joins TRBV27 to TRBJ2-7; 10 bases match TRBD2. Losses at the gene ends were 5 bases for V and 3 bases for J; bases not matched to a gene: 1. The germline gives CDR1 MNHEY, CDR2 SMNVEV (reference sequence). The CDR3 has 13 residues. The CDR3 DNA sequence: TGTGCCAGCAGTGTAGCGGGGGGCTACGAGCAGTACTTC. Translating gives CASSVAGGYEQYF.

This chain links TRBV28 with TRBJ1-1, with a tentative D call TRBD1 (5 bases). CDR3 length: 14 amino acids. Germline V gene lookup returns CDR1 MDHEN and CDR2 SYDVKM. Trimming left V 7 bases short and J 2 bases short, with 14 bases between. The DNA of the CDR3 is TGTGCCAGCACAACGGGGGGGTACAACACTGAAGCTTTCTTT. Its protein is CASTTGGYNTEAFF.

In its sample, this clone was seen once. The V call is TRBV10-2, the J call TRBJ2-7, with TRBD2 identical over 12 bases. The CDR3 spans 14 residues. J was trimmed by 7 bases and V by 7 bases; bases with no gene match: 8. Germline CDR1 WSHSY, CDR2 SAAADI. In DNA, the CDR3 is TGCGCCAGCACCCCCCTAGCGGGAGGGTCTGAGCAGTACTTC. It is translated as CASTPLAGGSEQYF.

This chain joins TRBV28 and TRBJ2-3, with 8 bases aligning to TRBD2. The CDR3 extends over 14 amino acids. Germline-derived CDR1 and CDR2 are MDHEN and SYDVKM. V dropped 5 bases and J dropped 4; count of bases not matched to a gene: 5. The CDR3 here is CASSPGLAADTQYF. The DNA for the CDR3 is TGTGCCAGCAGTCCCGGACTAGCAGCAGATACGCAGTATTTT.

The rearrangement uses TRBV7-9 and TRBJ1-2; maybe TRBD1 (5 bases). Trimming cost V 3 bases and J 4 bases, with 12 bases left between them. This CDR3 region has 14 residues. CDR1 and CDR2 from the germline V gene are SEHNR and FQNEAQ (reference sequence). DNA of the CDR3: TGTGCCAGCAGCTTCCTCTCAGGGCCCTATGGCTACACCTTC. This encodes CASSFLSGPYGYTF. Filled out from reference TRBV7-9 and TRBJ1-2, the complete variable domain reads DTGVSQNPRHKITKRGQNVTFRCDPISEHNRLYWYRQTLGQGPEFLTYFQNEAQLEKSRLLSDRFSAERPKGSFSTLEIQRTEQGDSAMYLCASSFLSGPYGYTFGSGTRLTVV.

As DNA, the CDR3 is TGTGCCAGCAGCTTATACGGGACATTCGATGAAAAACTGTTTTTT. Encoded protein: CASSLYGTFDEKLFF. The chain couples TRBV7-2 to TRBJ1-4; a weak D match, TRBD1 (6 bases). Trimming took 2 bases from V and 6 from J, leaving 13 bases between them. Germline V CDR1 and CDR2: SGHTA, FQGNSA. The CDR3 is 15 residues long.

This clone was seen only a few times. This chain connects TRBV25-1 to TRBJ1-6, with unresolved D. V lost 5 bases and J lost 10, with 9 bases in between. The CDR3 spans 12 residues. The germline CDR1 and CDR2 sequences are MGHDK and SYGVNS. DNA of the CDR3: TGTGCCAGCAGTTTGGGCGGGTCACCCCTCCACTTT. Protein sequence: CASSLGGSPLHF.

The rearrangement links TRBV19 to TRBJ1-2; unclear D gene. Deletions cut 2 bases from V and 5 bases from J, with 15 bases between. The CDR3 contains 15 residues. Germline lookup yields CDR1 LNHDA and CDR2 SQIVND (reference sequence). CDR3 nucleotides: TGTGCCAGTAGTATACAGGCATCAGTTGGGTATGGCTACACCTTC. Translating gives CASSIQASVGYGYTF. The full variable domain, rest sourced from reference TRBV19 and TRBJ1-2, is DGGITQSPKYLFRKEGQNVTLSCEQNLNHDAMYWYRQDPGQGLRLIYYSQIVNDFQKGDIAEGYSVSREKKESFPLTVTSAQKNPTAFYLCASSIQASVGYGYTFGSGTRLTVV.

In its sample, this clone was seen once. This chain links TRBV10-3 with TRBJ2-6, with 7 bases lining up with TRBD1. V shed 4 bases, J shed 0 bases, and the junction held 3 bases outside the gene matches. Germline lookup yields CDR1 ENHRY and CDR2 SYGVKD. The CDR3 totals 16 residues. CDR3 coding DNA: TGTGCCATCAGTGGGGACAGTTCCTCTGGGGCCAACGTCCTGACTTTC. It translates to CAISGDSSSGANVLTF.

This chain connects TRBV7-9 to TRBJ2-5; 7 positions agree with TRBD1. Germline V gene lookup returns CDR1 SEHNR and CDR2 FQNEAQ (reference sequence). J gave up 1 base and V 5 bases, and 4 bases lay outside the gene matches. The CDR3 totals 14 residues. CDR3 sequence reads: CASSRDRAQETQYF. The DNA of the CDR3 is TGTGCCAGCAGCCGGGACAGAGCCCAAGAGACCCAGTACTTC.

V gene TRBV11-2 combines with J gene TRBJ2-7, with TRBD1 matching over 11 bases. J lost 6 bases, V lost 4 bases, and 5 bases had no gene match. There are 14 residues in the CDR3. Germline CDR1 SGHAT, CDR2 FQNNGV. The CDR3 sequence is CASSYRTGGFEQYF. The CDR3 DNA is TGTGCCAGCAGCTACAGGACAGGGGGCTTCGAGCAGTACTTC.

The genes are TRBV4-1 and TRBJ2-1; D unclear. Trimming left V 5 bases short and J 0 bases short, with 11 bases between. From germline, CDR1 is MGHRA and CDR2 YSYEKL. CDR3 length equals 15 residues. CDR3 sequence (DNA): TGCGCCAGCAGCTCCCAGATCAGCTCCTACAATGAGCAGTTCTTC. Amino acids: CASSSQISSYNEQFF.

The chain is built from TRBV29-1 and TRBJ1-2; TRBD1 matches 9 bases. The J segment lost 5 bases and the V segment lost 7 bases, leaving 8 bases of the junction unmatched. The CDR3 consists of 13 residues. From germline, CDR1 is SQVTM and CDR2 ANQGSEA. CDR3 DNA: TGCAGCGGCAGACAGGGGGATTCTTATGGCTACACCTTC. This sequence encodes CSGRQGDSYGYTF.

The chain combines TRBV4-3 with TRBJ1-1, with D possibly matching TRBD1 (6 bases). The CDR3 is 17 residues long. Trimming took off 0 bases at V and 2 bases at J, with 16 bases between the two ends. Germline CDR1 reads LGHNA; CDR2 reads YSLEER. The CDR3 is CASSQDINDRINTEAFF. DNA for the CDR3: TGCGCCAGCAGCCAAGATATCAATGACAGGATTAACACTGAAGCTTTCTTT.

V and J are TRBV5-4 and TRBJ1-1; D remains ambiguous. V was clipped by 5 bases and J by 0 bases, with 14 bases between them. CDR1 and CDR2 from the germline V gene are SGHNT and YYREEE (reference sequence). The CDR3 loop spans 15 amino acids. For the CDR3, the DNA is TGTGCCAGCAGTGAGCGGGTAGGGATGAACACTGAAGCTTTCTTT. Amino acid sequence: CASSERVGMNTEAFF.

The chain links TRBV6-4 to TRBJ2-3; TRBD2 matches 9 bases. The ends lost 5 bases at V and 2 bases at J; junction bases unmatched: 2. The CDR3 runs 14 residues. The germline V gene encodes CDR1 MRHNA and CDR2 SNTAGT. The CDR3 region has the DNA TGTGCCAGCAGTCGGACTAGCGTCACAGATACGCAGTATTTT. Its translation: CASSRTSVTDTQYF.